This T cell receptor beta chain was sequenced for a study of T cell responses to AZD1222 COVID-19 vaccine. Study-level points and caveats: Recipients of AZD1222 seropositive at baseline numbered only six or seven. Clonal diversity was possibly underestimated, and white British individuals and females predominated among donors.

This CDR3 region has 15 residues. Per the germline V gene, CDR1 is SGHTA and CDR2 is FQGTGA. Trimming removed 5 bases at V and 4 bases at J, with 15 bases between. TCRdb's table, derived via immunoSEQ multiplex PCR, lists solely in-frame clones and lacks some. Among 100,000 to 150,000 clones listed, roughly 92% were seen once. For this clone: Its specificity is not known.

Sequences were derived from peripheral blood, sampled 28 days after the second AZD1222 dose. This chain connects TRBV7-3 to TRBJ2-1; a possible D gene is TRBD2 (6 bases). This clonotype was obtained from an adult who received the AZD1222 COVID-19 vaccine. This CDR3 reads CASSKTSGLYNEQFF. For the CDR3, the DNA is TGTGCCAGCAGCAAGACTAGTGGCCTTTACAATGAGCAGTTCTTC.